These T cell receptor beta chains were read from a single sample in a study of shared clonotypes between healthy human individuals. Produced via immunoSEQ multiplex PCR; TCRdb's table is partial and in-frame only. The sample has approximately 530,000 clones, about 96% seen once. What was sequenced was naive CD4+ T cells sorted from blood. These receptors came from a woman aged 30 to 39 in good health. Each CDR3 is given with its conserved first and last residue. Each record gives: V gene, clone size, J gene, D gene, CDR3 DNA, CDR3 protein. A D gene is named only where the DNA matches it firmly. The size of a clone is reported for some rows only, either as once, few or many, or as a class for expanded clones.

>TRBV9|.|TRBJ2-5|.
TGTGCCAGCAGCCCCATGGGGGGCCGAGAGACCCAGTACTTC
CASSPMGGRETQYF
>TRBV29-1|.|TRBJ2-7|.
TGCAGCGTTCTTCCCGGGTTAAACTCCTACGAGCAGTACTTC
CSVLPGLNSYEQYF
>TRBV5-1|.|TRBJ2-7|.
TGCGCCAGCAGCTTGGGCTTTGGGCGCGAGCAGTACTTC
CASSLGFGREQYF
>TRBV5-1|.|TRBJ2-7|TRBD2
TGCGCCAGCAGCTTTCAAGCGGGGGGAACTAGCTCCTACGAGCAGTACTTC
CASSFQAGGTSSYEQYF
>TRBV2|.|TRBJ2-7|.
TGTGCCAGCAGTGAACGGGGGCTTGGCTCCTACGAGCAGTACTTC
CASSERGLGSYEQYF
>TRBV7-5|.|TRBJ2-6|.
TGTGCCAGCATCCAAGGGGCTGGGGCCAACGTCCTGACTTTC
CASIQGAGANVLTF
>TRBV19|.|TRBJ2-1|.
TGTGCCAGTAGTATTCGGGAGAGCTCCTACAATGAGCAGTTCTTC
CASSIRESSYNEQFF
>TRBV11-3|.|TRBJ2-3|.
TGTGCCAGCAGCTCCGGACAAACTAGCACAGATACGCAGTATTTT
CASSSGQTSTDTQYF
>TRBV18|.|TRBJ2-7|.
TGTGCCAGCTCACCCCTAGAGAATTTGATCTACGAGCAGTACTTC
CASSPLENLIYEQYF
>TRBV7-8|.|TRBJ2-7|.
TGTGCCAGCAGCTTAGAGCGCATACGGGATTACGAGCAGTACTTC
CASSLERIRDYEQYF
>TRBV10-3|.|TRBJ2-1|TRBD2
TGTGCCATCGATAGCGGGTTATCCTACAATGAGCAGTTCTTC
CAIDSGLSYNEQFF
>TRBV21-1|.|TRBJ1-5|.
TGTGCCAGCAGCAAAAAACAGGGTAGTACTCAGCCCCAGCATTTT
CASSKKQGSTQPQHF
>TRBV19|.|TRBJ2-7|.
TGTGCCAGTAGTGGCGCTAGAGGGCGGAACTACGAGCAGTACTTC
CASSGARGRNYEQYF
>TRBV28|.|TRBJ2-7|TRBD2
TGTGCCAGCAGTTTATGGGCGGGAGGCGCCTACGAGCAGTACTTC
CASSLWAGGAYEQYF
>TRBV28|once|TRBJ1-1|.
TGTGCCACCGAACAGGGTGGCACTGAAGCTTTCTTT
CATEQGGTEAFF
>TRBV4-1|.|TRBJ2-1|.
TGCGCCAGCAGCCGGGACCTGGCCCGTGAGCAGTTCTTC
CASSRDLAREQFF